This paragraph covers one TCR beta chain sequence. CDR1 SGHNT and CDR2 YYREEE come from the germline V gene (reference sequence). The V end lost 0 bases, the J end lost 7 bases, and 11 bases lay between the germline ends. The CDR3 consists of 13 residues. Per the study methods: Amplification of reference gene primers was used by the study to estimate nucleated cell counts. Profiled with immunoSEQ multiplex PCR; TCRdb holds only in-frame clones, not every one. That table furnishes V, J and clone size, whereas the DNA furnished D and trimming. The sample holds approximately 120,000 clones, roughly 79% seen once. This record comes from a study of blood T cell repertoires in COVID-19. Looking at the study overall: Samples came from the United States, Italy and Spain, spanning acute and convalescent COVID-19. Sources were T cells, B-cell-depleted T cells, or PBMCs; the material itself was cDNA or gDNA.

The sequence came from a human donor in a cohort sampled during active COVID-19. The chain recombines TRBV5-4 with TRBJ2-7; TRBD1 might be the D (6 bases). The sample was peripheral blood. In DNA, the CDR3 is TGTGCCAGCAGCTTGGTGGCGGACAGAGAGCAGTACTTC. Encoded protein: CASSLVADREQYF.